This T cell receptor beta chain was recovered during a study of shared clonotypes between healthy human individuals. Background on the study: Those who served as donors were a couple of women and a few men between the ages of 18 and 49. CD8 memory received one plate per donor, CD8 naive two, CD4 memory three and CD4 naive three. Study observations and caveats: Since donors were few, the genetic and exposure-history diversity represented was limited. Investigators expected sequencing depth to affect clonotype sharing among donors.

The CDR3 is 13 amino acids. V lost 2 bases and J lost 7, with 14 bases in between. Germline V gene lookup returns CDR1 GTSNPN and CDR2 SVGIG (reference sequence). Repertoires were generated with immunoSEQ multiplex PCR, while TCRdb's copy carries only in-frame clones and drops some. The table includes about 730,000 clones, roughly 72% detected once. Comment on this clone: Antigen: not known.

The specimen sequenced was memory CD4+ T cells sorted from blood. Documented subset: CD45RA-negative fraction. The chain employs TRBV30 and TRBJ1-2; the D gene is possibly TRBD1 (5 bases). The origin of this receptor is a woman under 40 in good health. The CDR3 sequence: CAWSSQGLGGYTF. The CDR3 DNA reads TGTGCCTGGAGTAGCCAGGGCCTAGGTGGCTACACCTTC.